Following are 10 T cell receptor beta chains from one sample sequenced in a study of T cell responses to AZD1222 COVID-19 vaccine. TCRdb's copy holds only in-frame clones and misses some; the assay was immunoSEQ multiplex PCR. The sample lists about 120,000 clones, 80% to 90% occurring once. Sample: peripheral blood, taken on day 0 of MenACWY control vaccination. The receptors derive from an adult in good health.

This clone was recorded only once. V and J are TRBV5-1 and TRBJ2-5, with TRBD2 matching over 7 bases. CDR3 length equals 15 residues. In germline, CDR1 is SGHRS, CDR2 YFSETQ. The ends lost 0 bases at V and 5 bases at J; junction bases unmatched: 7. Here the CDR3 reads CASSLAGGEGETQYF. The CDR3 DNA reads TGCGCCAGCAGCTTGGCCGGCGGGGAGGGGGAGACCCAGTACTTC.

V gene TRBV7-2 combines with J gene TRBJ1-1, with D possibly TRBD1 on 6 matching bases. The CDR3 sequence is 16 residues long. V was pared by 1 base and J by 3 bases, with 15 bases between. The germline V gene has CDR1 SGHTA and CDR2 FQGNSA. The CDR3 loop is CASSLEGELGYTEAFF. CDR3 bases: TGTGCCAGCAGCTTAGAGGGGGAGTTGGGTTACACTGAAGCTTTCTTT.

This chain joins TRBV6-6 and TRBJ2-7; TRBD2 matches at 8 bases. J was trimmed by 2 bases and V by 6 bases; bases with no gene match: 9. CDR3 size: 15 residues. Germline CDR1 and CDR2: MNHNY and SVGAGI (reference sequence). The CDR3 region is CASRSQTGGPYEQYF. The CDR3 nucleotides are TGTGCCAGCAGATCACAAACGGGGGGGCCCTACGAGCAGTACTTC.

The chain joins TRBV7-8 to TRBJ2-7; D gene unclear. The CDR3 is 16 residues long. Germline loops: CDR1 SGHVS, CDR2 FQNEAQ. V was trimmed by 4 bases and J by 4 bases, leaving 20 bases between them. The DNA of the CDR3 is TGTGCCAGCAGCTCCCGCGATGGAAGGACGGAGTACGAGCAGTACTTC. Amino acids: CASSSRDGRTEYEQYF.

The chain combines TRBV7-9 with TRBJ2-1; D possibly matches TRBD1 or TRBD2 (6 bases each). The CDR3 sequence is 17 residues long. CDR1 and CDR2 from the germline V gene are SEHNR and FQNEAQ (reference sequence). V dropped 3 bases and J dropped 4 bases, with 19 bases sitting between them. The CDR3 reads CASSFLGGGRQYNEQFF. The CDR3 coding sequence is TGTGCCAGCAGCTTCTTGGGGGGCGGGCGGCAATACAATGAGCAGTTCTTC.

The J gene is TRBJ2-7, the V gene TRBV29-1, with TRBD2 matching 8 bases. The CDR3 has 14 amino acids. J was trimmed by 0 bases and V by 2 bases; bases with no gene match: 3. The germline gives CDR1 SQVTM, CDR2 ANQGSEA. The CDR3 sequence is CSVEMAGGSYEQYF. The CDR3 DNA reads TGCAGCGTTGAAATGGCGGGGGGCTCCTACGAGCAGTACTTC.

The chain has TRBV20-1 and TRBJ2-7, with unresolved D. The CDR3 has 11 residues. Looked up from germline, CDR1 is DFQATT and CDR2 is SNEGSKA (reference sequence). Deletions cut 5 bases from V and 6 bases from J, with 11 bases between. The CDR3 DNA reads as TGCAGTGCTGGTGCCATGACCGAGCAGTACTTC. Its translation: CSAGAMTEQYF.

This clone was counted at least ten times. V usage is TRBV3-1 (or the pseudogene TRBV3-2) and J usage is TRBJ1-3; D might be TRBD1 (6 bases). CDR1 and CDR2 from the germline V gene are LGHDT and YNNKEL (reference sequence). Trimming removed 4 bases from V and 4 bases from J, with 8 bases in between. This CDR3 spans 13 amino acids. Here the CDR3 DNA reads TGTGCCAGCAGCCGACAGGAGGGAAACACCATATATTTT. As protein: CASSRQEGNTIYF.

This chain uses TRBV11-3 with TRBJ1-6; D not certain. The germline V and J ends were trimmed by 1 base and 5 bases, with 6 bases remaining between them. Germline V gene data show CDR1 as SGHNT and CDR2 as YENEEA. The CDR3 has 14 amino acids. The CDR3 region has the DNA TGTGCCAGCAGCTTAGGCCAGGATAATTCACCCCTCCACTTT. As protein: CASSLGQDNSPLHF.

This clone was counted only a few times. The V call is TRBV6-6, the J call TRBJ1-2; tentative D call: TRBD1 (6 bases). CDR1 MNHNY and CDR2 SVGAGI come from the germline V gene (reference sequence). This CDR3 has 14 amino acids. V lost 6 bases and J 6 bases, leaving 17 bases between the germline ends. CDR3 DNA: TGTGCCAGCAGACAACCTGCGGGGGCTGATGGCTACACCTTC. Encoded protein: CASRQPAGADGYTF.